The 23 T cell receptor beta chains presented below share a single source sample, sequenced in a study of cytomegalovirus exposure and HLA in healthy donors. Assay: immunoSEQ multiplex PCR; the TCRdb copy retains only in-frame clones and omits some. The sample shows a few hundred thousand clones, 88% of them seen only once. The sequencing input was PBMCs. The receptors originated from a woman between 18 and 29 years old in good health and CMV-seronegative.

The CDR3 region is CASSEMAGVGGEQFF. As DNA, the CDR3 is TGTGCCAGCAGTGAGATGGCGGGAGTCGGTGGTGAGCAGTTCTTC. The chain joins TRBV6-4 to TRBJ2-1, with 7 bases matching TRBD2. The V and J ends lost 3 bases and 9 bases, in that order; junction bases with no gene match: 11. Germline values: CDR1 MRHNA, CDR2 SNTAGT. This CDR3 contains 15 residues.

The V gene is TRBV5-1, the J gene TRBJ2-6; perhaps TRBD1 as D (6 bases). V dropped 1 base and J dropped 2 bases, with 13 bases sitting between them. Germline-derived CDR1 and CDR2 are SGHRS and YFSETQ. CDR3 length: 17 residues. This chain's CDR3 is CASSLFQGLPGANVLTF. As DNA, the CDR3 is TGCGCCAGCAGCTTGTTTCAGGGGCTCCCTGGGGCCAACGTCCTGACTTTC.

The chain carries TRBV15 and TRBJ2-7, with TRBD2 matching 8 bases. Per germline, CDR1 LNHNV and CDR2 YYDKDF (reference sequence). The CDR3 consists of 15 residues. The J segment lost 2 bases and the V segment lost 0 bases, leaving 3 bases of the junction unmatched. CDR3 loop: CATSRDDSGTYEQYF. The CDR3 nucleotides are TGTGCCACCAGCAGAGATGATAGCGGGACCTACGAGCAGTACTTC.

The V gene is TRBV2, the J gene TRBJ1-1; TRBD1 might be the D (6 bases). Per germline, CDR1 SNHLY and CDR2 FYNNEI. This CDR3 has 16 residues. V lost 6 bases and J 6 bases, leaving 23 bases between the germline ends. CDR3 nucleotides: TGTGCCAGCAGGGAACGACGACAGGCAAAGAGGGCTGAAGCTTTCTTT. Translation gives CASRERRQAKRAEAFF.

The J gene is TRBJ1-2, the V gene TRBV28; 11 bases are shared with TRBD1. The junction had 7 bases not matched to a gene; V was cut back by 8 bases and J by 8 bases. This CDR3 region has 13 residues. Germline CDR1 is MDHEN and CDR2 is SYDVKM. CDR3 sequence: CASVGQGVGGYTF. For the CDR3, the DNA is TGTGCCAGCGTGGGACAGGGGGTGGGGGGCTACACCTTC.

The chain links TRBV6-1 to TRBJ2-7; no clear D. Trimming removed 5 bases at V and 7 bases at J, with 9 bases between. The CDR3 runs 11 residues. Germline CDR1 MNHNS, CDR2 SASEGT. This chain's CDR3 is CASSRSLEQYF. The CDR3 coding sequence is TGTGCCAGCAGTCGGAGCTTGGAGCAGTACTTC.

This chain links TRBV5-6 with TRBJ1-4; D is uncertain. Trimming pared 4 bases from V and 8 bases from J, leaving 18 bases between. This CDR3 region has 15 residues. Germline V gene sequence: CDR1 SGHDT, CDR2 YYEEEE. CDR3 amino acids: CASSGMGDSDEKLFF. Written as DNA, the CDR3 is TGTGCCAGCAGCGGAATGGGCGATTCCGACGAAAAACTGTTTTTT.

The CDR3 loop reads CASSDTGTSSYEQYF. CDR3 bases: TGCGCCAGCAGCGATACCGGGACTAGTTCCTACGAGCAGTACTTC. V and J are TRBV10-2 and TRBJ2-7; 8 bases match TRBD2. V trimming: 6 bases; J trimming: 1 base; junction bases outside the gene matches: 8. In germline, CDR1 is WSHSY, CDR2 SAAADI. This CDR3 region has 15 residues.

This chain links TRBV7-9 with TRBJ2-7, with 13 bases lining up with TRBD2. The V and J ends lost 1 base and 3 bases, in that order; junction bases with no gene match: 6. The length of the CDR3 is 17 residues. Germline CDR1 is SEHNR and CDR2 is FQNEAQ (reference sequence). CDR3 in amino acids: CASSLETSGRASYEQYF. In nucleotides, the CDR3 is TGTGCCAGCAGCTTAGAAACTAGCGGGAGGGCCAGCTACGAGCAGTACTTC.

This clone is a singleton in its sample. The chain has TRBV11-2 and TRBJ1-1; a possible D gene is TRBD1 (6 bases). From germline, CDR1 is SGHAT and CDR2 FQNNGV. Trimming pared 4 bases from V and 6 bases from J, leaving 18 bases between. The CDR3 length is 15 residues. The chain's CDR3 is CASSWGQVLIPEAFF. The CDR3, as DNA: TGTGCCAGCAGCTGGGGGCAGGTCTTAATCCCTGAAGCTTTCTTT. Supplemented by reference TRBV11-2 and TRBJ1-1, the full variable domain reads EAGVAQSPRYKIIEKRQSVAFWCNPISGHATLYWYQQILGQGPKLLIQFQNNGVVDDSQLPKDRFSAERLKGVDSTLKIQPAKLEDSAVYLCASSWGQVLIPEAFFGQGTRLTVV.

The J gene is TRBJ2-1, the V gene TRBV9, with a weak D call TRBD2 (5 bases). The CDR3 runs to 16 residues. The germline CDR1 and CDR2 sequences are SGDLS and YYNGEE. Trimming left V 0 bases short and J 1 base short, with 11 bases between. CDR3 region: CASSVGIKRSYNEQFF. CDR3 DNA sequence: TGTGCCAGCAGCGTAGGGATCAAGCGGTCCTACAATGAGCAGTTCTTC.

This clone appeared a single time. The gene calls are TRBV5-5 and TRBJ2-7, with TRBD2 matching over 8 bases. Unmatched junction bases numbered 2, after V lost 1 base and J lost 2 bases. Germline V gives CDR1 SGHKS, CDR2 YYEKEE (reference sequence). This CDR3 has 14 residues. CDR3 amino acids: CASSLTGGPYEQYF. The DNA of the CDR3 is TGTGCCAGCAGCTTGACGGGAGGGCCCTACGAGCAGTACTTC.

The rearrangement uses TRBV6-1 and TRBJ1-3; D possibly corresponds to TRBD1 (5 bases). The CDR3 runs 16 residues. V lost 2 bases and J lost 2, with 13 bases in between. Germline lookup yields CDR1 MNHNS and CDR2 SASEGT. Written as DNA, the CDR3 is TGTGCCAGCAGTGAAAACGGCAGGGTGCCTGGAAACACCATATATTTT. Protein product: CASSENGRVPGNTIYF.

V usage is TRBV5-8 and J usage is TRBJ1-1, with a possible D match to TRBD1 (5 bases). CDR1 and CDR2 from the germline V gene are SGHTS and YDEGEE. The CDR3 totals 12 residues. V was pared by 2 bases and J by 6 bases, with 8 bases between. The CDR3 DNA reads TGTGCCAGCAGCTTAGACAGCCCTGAAGCTTTCTTT. This encodes CASSLDSPEAFF.

The rearrangement links TRBV10-3 to TRBJ2-7; 9 bases align to TRBD2. This CDR3 is built from 16 residues. The trim removed 3 bases at V and 2 bases at J, leaving 8 bases unmatched. CDR1 is ENHRY, CDR2 SYGVKD, per germline. The CDR3 protein is CAISEGAGGPTYEQYF. The CDR3 coding sequence is TGTGCCATCAGTGAAGGCGCGGGAGGGCCCACCTACGAGCAGTACTTC.

The chain employs TRBV5-6 and TRBJ2-7; 7 nucleotides line up with TRBD2. Germline V lookup: CDR1 SGHDT, CDR2 YYEEEE. Trimming removed 6 bases from V and 2 bases from J; junction bases left unmatched: 8. This CDR3 is 14 amino acids long. The CDR3 DNA follows: TGTGCCAGCATCCGAGCGGGATACACCTACGAGCAGTACTTC. Residues: CASIRAGYTYEQYF.

This clone has a handful of counts. J is TRBJ1-3 and V is TRBV9, with 7 bases identical to TRBD1. Germline trimming cut 4 bases from V and 4 bases from J; bases unmatched to any gene: 8. This CDR3 has 15 amino acids. Germline V CDR1 and CDR2: SGDLS, YYNGEE. CDR3 bases: TGTGCCAGCAGCCAGCGACAGGGTATCGGAAACACCATATATTTT. This codes for CASSQRQGIGNTIYF.

The rearrangement uses TRBV7-2 and TRBJ2-1; maybe TRBD2 (5 bases). The CDR3 has 14 residues. The germline V gene encodes CDR1 SGHTA and CDR2 FQGNSA. Trimming took off 5 bases at V and 7 bases at J, with 15 bases between the two ends. CDR3 region: CASSEGPRSNEQFF. CDR3 coding DNA: TGTGCCAGCAGCGAGGGCCCCCGCTCAAATGAGCAGTTCTTC.

V gene TRBV2 combines with J gene TRBJ2-2; no firm D call. Germline CDR1 is SNHLY and CDR2 is FYNNEI. The CDR3 contains 13 residues. V lost 7 bases and J 8 bases, leaving 14 bases between the germline ends. The CDR3 bases are TGTGCCAGCATTCTTTCGGCACTAGGGGAGCTGTTTTTT. Its translation is CASILSALGELFF.

The chain couples TRBV19 to TRBJ1-3; D gene unclear. V lost 2 bases, J lost 0 bases, and 11 bases lay in between. The CDR3 totals 16 residues. Germline CDR1 and CDR2: LNHDA and SQIVND (reference sequence). The CDR3 nucleotides read TGTGCCAGTAGTATATATCGCGACTCCTCTGGAAACACCATATATTTT. As protein: CASSIYRDSSGNTIYF. Based on the CDR3 plus reference TRBV19 and TRBJ1-3, the full variable domain is DGGITQSPKYLFRKEGQNVTLSCEQNLNHDAMYWYRQDPGQGLRLIYYSQIVNDFQKGDIAEGYSVSREKKESFPLTVTSAQKNPTAFYLCASSIYRDSSGNTIYFGEGSWLTVV.

The rearrangement uses TRBV28 and TRBJ1-4; D not certain. CDR1 is MDHEN and CDR2 is SYDVKM in the germline V gene. CDR3 size: 13 residues. V gave up 2 bases and J gave up 10 bases, with 11 bases separating them. CDR3 coding DNA: TGTGCCAGCAGTTTAAAGGCCCGGGGAAAACTGTTTTTT. This codes for CASSLKARGKLFF.

This sequence joins TRBV4-3 and TRBJ2-5, with 11 bases lining up with TRBD2. The CDR3 is 19 amino acids. Trimming removed 3 bases from V and 1 base from J; junction bases left unmatched: 13. Germline values: CDR1 LGHNA, CDR2 YSLEER. The CDR3 DNA follows: TGCGCCAGCAGCCAGGGGACTAGCGGATCCCTCAATGTCCAAGAGACCCAGTACTTC. Protein: CASSQGTSGSLNVQETQYF.

The chain uses TRBV7-9 and TRBJ1-2; 9 nucleotides align to TRBD1. Germline values: CDR1 SEHNR, CDR2 FQNEAQ (reference sequence). V trimming: 4 bases; J trimming: 5 bases; junction bases outside the gene matches: 8. The CDR3 is 15 amino acids. CDR3: CASSSGTGIPYGYTF. The CDR3 DNA reads TGTGCCAGCAGCTCCGGGACAGGGATTCCTTATGGCTACACCTTC. The entire variable domain, with the rest obtained from reference TRBV7-9 and TRBJ1-2, is as follows: DTGVSQNPRHKITKRGQNVTFRCDPISEHNRLYWYRQTLGQGPEFLTYFQNEAQLEKSRLLSDRFSAERPKGSFSTLEIQRTEQGDSAMYLCASSSGTGIPYGYTFGSGTRLTVV.